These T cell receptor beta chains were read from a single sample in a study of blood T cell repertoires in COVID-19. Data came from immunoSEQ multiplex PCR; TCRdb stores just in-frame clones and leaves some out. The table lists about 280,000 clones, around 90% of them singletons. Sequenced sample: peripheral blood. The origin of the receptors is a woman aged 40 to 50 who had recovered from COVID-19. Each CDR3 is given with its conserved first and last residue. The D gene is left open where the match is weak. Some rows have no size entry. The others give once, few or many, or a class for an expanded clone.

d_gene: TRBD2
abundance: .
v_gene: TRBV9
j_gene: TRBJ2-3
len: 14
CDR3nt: TGTGCCAGCAGCGACAAGGCGGGAGCAGATACGCAGTATTTT
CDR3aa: CASSDKAGADTQYF

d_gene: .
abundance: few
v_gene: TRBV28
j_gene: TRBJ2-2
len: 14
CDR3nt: TGTGCCAGCAGTTTTTCAGGGTACACCGGGGAGCTGTTTTTT
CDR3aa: CASSFSGYTGELFF

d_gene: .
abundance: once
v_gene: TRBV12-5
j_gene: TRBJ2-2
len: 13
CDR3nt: TGTGCTAGTGGTTTAGAGGTCACCGGGGAGCTGTTTTTT
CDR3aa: CASGLEVTGELFF

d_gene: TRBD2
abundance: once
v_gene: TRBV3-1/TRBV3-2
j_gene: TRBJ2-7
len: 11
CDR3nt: TGTGCCAGCAGGGGGTCCGGGAGGGTCTACTTC
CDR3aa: CASRGSGRVYF

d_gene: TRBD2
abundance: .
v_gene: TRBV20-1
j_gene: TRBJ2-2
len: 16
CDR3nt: TGCAGTGCTAGTAACGCGGGAGGGCCCGGCGCCGGGGAGCTGTTTTTT
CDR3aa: CSASNAGGPGAGELFF

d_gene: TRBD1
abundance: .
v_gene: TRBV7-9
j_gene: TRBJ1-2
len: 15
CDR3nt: TGTGCCAGCAGCTTTTCCGGGACAGGGAGTTATGGCTACACCTTC
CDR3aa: CASSFSGTGSYGYTF

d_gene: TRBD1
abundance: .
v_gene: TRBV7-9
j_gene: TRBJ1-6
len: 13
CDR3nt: TGTGCGCTTGGTGGGGACAGGGAGTCACCCCTCCACTTT
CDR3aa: CALGGDRESPLHF

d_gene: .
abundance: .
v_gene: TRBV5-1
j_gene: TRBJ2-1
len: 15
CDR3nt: TGCGCCAGCAGCTTGGCGGGGCGGGAACCCGATGAGCAGTTCTTC
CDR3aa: CASSLAGREPDEQFF

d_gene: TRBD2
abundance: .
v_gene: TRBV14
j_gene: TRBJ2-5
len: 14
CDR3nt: TGTGCCAGCAGCCAAGGCGGGGGGAGAGAGACCCAGTACTTC
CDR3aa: CASSQGGGRETQYF

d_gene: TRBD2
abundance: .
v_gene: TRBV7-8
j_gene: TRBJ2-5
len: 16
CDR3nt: TGTGCCAGCAGCTCCCGAGTAGCGGGTAGCCAAGAGACCCAGTACTTC
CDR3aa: CASSSRVAGSQETQYF

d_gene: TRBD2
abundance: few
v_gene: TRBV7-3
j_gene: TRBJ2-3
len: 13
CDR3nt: TGTGCCAGCAGCTTTAGCGGGAGTGATACGCAGTATTTT
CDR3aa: CASSFSGSDTQYF